Below are 5 T cell receptor beta chains sequenced from a single sample in a study of response to subunit inactivated influenza vaccine. TCRdb itself ran the RT-PCR reads through MiXCR, one entry per CDR3 protein. This table holds roughly 780,000 distinct CDR3 sequences, approximately 18% found once. The sequenced sample was PBMCs from blood, obtained around 5 days after vaccination. Receptors were obtained from a man aged 45-65 years who received an inactivated influenza vaccine.

This rearrangement joins TRBV12-3 or TRBV12-4 to TRBJ1-2, with a weak D call TRBD1 (5 bases). V was trimmed by 6 bases and J by 5 bases, leaving 25 bases between them. The CDR3 consists of 17 residues. The CDR3 DNA sequence: TGTGCCAGCAGCCTTCGCTGGACAAGGGAGTCTAGATATGGCTACACCTTC. Amino acids: CASSLRWTRESRYGYTF.

The chain carries TRBV20-1 and TRBJ2-5, with TRBD2 identical over 13 bases. CDR1 and CDR2 from the germline V gene are DFQATT and SNEGSKA (reference sequence). The CDR3 sequence is 15 residues long. With 1 base clipped from V and 7 bases from J, the junction kept 6 bases outside the gene matches. The CDR3 spells CSARVKLAGGSTQYF. The DNA of the CDR3 is TGCAGTGCTAGAGTTAAACTAGCGGGAGGGTCGACCCAGTACTTC.

The rearrangement links TRBV6-2 or TRBV6-3 to TRBJ2-5; 8 bases agree with TRBD1. The ends lost 3 bases at V and 1 base at J; junction bases unmatched: 7. Germline CDR1 and CDR2: MNHEY and SVGEGT. The CDR3 has 16 amino acids. CDR3: CASSYWGQAFQETQYF. Written as DNA, the CDR3 is TGTGCCAGCAGTTATTGGGGACAGGCGTTCCAAGAGACCCAGTACTTC.

This clonotype was recorded a few times. The chain is built from TRBV27 and TRBJ2-4, with 8 bases that match TRBD1. This CDR3 region has 16 residues. Unmatched junction bases numbered 15, after V lost 5 bases and J lost 9 bases. Germline V gene sequence: CDR1 MNHEY, CDR2 SMNVEV (reference sequence). As DNA, the CDR3 is TGTGCCAGCAGTCCCCTCCAGACAGGGGCGGTAGGCATTCAGTACTTC. Its protein product is CASSPLQTGAVGIQYF.

The table lists this clonotype with many counts. J is TRBJ1-2 and V is TRBV6-2 or TRBV6-3; 8 bases fit TRBD1. The CDR3 has 12 residues. Germline CDR1 is MNHEY and CDR2 is SVGEGT. Trimming removed 4 bases from V and 5 bases from J; junction bases left unmatched: 0. CDR3 amino acids: CASSWTGYGYTF. The CDR3 DNA is TGTGCCAGCAGTTGGACAGGGTATGGCTACACCTTC.